A single sample gave rise to the 30 T cell receptor beta chains below, sequenced in a study of blood T cells in healthy people across ages. The use of a sample-barcoded 5' primer and a J-beta primer mix characterized a second PCR of about 6 to 12 cycles. TCRdb independently ran MiXCR on the 5' RACE reads; one entry per CDR3 protein. The sample lists about 730,000 distinct CDR3 sequences, approximately 43% occurring once. The sequenced material came from blood. All receptors derive from a woman between 55 and 75 years old in good health.

This chain connects TRBV27 to TRBJ2-1, with D maybe TRBD1 (6 bases). Per the germline V gene, CDR1 is MNHEY and CDR2 is SMNVEV (reference sequence). V gave up 8 bases and J gave up 7 bases, with 12 bases separating them. The CDR3 extends over 12 amino acids. The CDR3 DNA sequence: TGTGCCAGCGCTAACCAGGGGAATGAGCAGTTCTTC. Its translation: CASANQGNEQFF.

This clonotype was recorded a few times. The J gene is TRBJ2-7, the V gene TRBV3-1, with TRBD1 matching 8 bases. Germline V gene lookup returns CDR1 LGHDT and CDR2 YNNKEL (reference sequence). The CDR3 consists of 15 residues. With 1 base clipped from V and 2 bases from J, the junction kept 4 bases outside the gene matches. DNA of the CDR3: TGTGCCAGCAGCCAAGTAAAACAGGGGGCCTACGAGCAGTACTTC. It translates to CASSQVKQGAYEQYF.

Only a few counts were recorded for this clonotype. This chain joins TRBV27 and TRBJ2-1; D is unresolved. The V gene's germline CDR1 is MNHEY and CDR2 SMNVEV (reference sequence). Trimming stripped 7 bases from V and 1 base from J, with 17 bases between. The CDR3 loop spans 16 amino acids. CDR3 bases: TGTGCCAGCACAGCGTCGAGCGACGTTTCCTACAATGAGCAGTTCTTC. Its translation: CASTASSDVSYNEQFF.

This clonotype was seen more than once but under ten times. The CDR3 sequence is CSAQPDRGSTDTQYF. The CDR3 coding sequence is TGCAGTGCACAGCCCGACAGGGGAAGCACAGATACGCAGTATTTT. V is TRBV20-1 and J is TRBJ2-3; 8 bases line up with TRBD1. This CDR3 is 15 amino acids long. Per the germline V gene, CDR1 is DFQATT and CDR2 is SNEGSKA (reference sequence). Trimming removed 6 bases from V and 0 bases from J; junction bases left unmatched: 8.

This clonotype showed up just a few times. The J gene is TRBJ2-2, the V gene TRBV28; D remains unclear. V lost 8 bases to trimming and J lost 3 bases, with 10 bases between them. The CDR3 sequence is 13 residues long. The germline gives CDR1 MDHEN, CDR2 SYDVKM. CDR3 sequence reads: CASLPSDTGELFF. Here the CDR3 DNA reads TGTGCCAGCCTACCATCGGACACCGGGGAGCTGTTTTTT.

This clonotype was recorded a few times. The chain uses TRBV20-1 and TRBJ2-4; D is undetermined. The V and J ends lost 0 bases and 7 bases respectively, with 7 bases between them. Per germline, CDR1 DFQATT and CDR2 SNEGSKA (reference sequence). The CDR3 has 12 residues. CDR3 nucleotides: TGCAGTGCTAGAGATTCCCCCAACATTCAGTACTTC. It codes for CSARDSPNIQYF.

In its sample, this clonotype was seen once. This could be a read error, since a much larger clone is one nucleotide away. The chain couples TRBV5-1 to TRBJ2-7; D call uncertain. V dropped 0 bases and J dropped 7 bases, with 17 bases sitting between them. Germline V gene lookup returns CDR1 SGHRS and CDR2 YFSETQ. There are 15 residues in the CDR3. The CDR3 sequence is CASSLVVPSTNEQYF. In nucleotides, the CDR3 is TGCGCCAGCAGCTTGGTGGTCCCAAGTACCAATGAGCAGTACTTC.

As concerns this clonotype: This may come from a read error, since a much larger clone is one base off. V and J are TRBV6-5 and TRBJ2-4; D might be TRBD1 (6 bases). The J call may be in error: the DNA end matches TRBJ2-7 better. Germline CDR1 is MNHEY and CDR2 is SVGAGI. This CDR3 has 14 residues. The CDR3 bases are TGTGCCAGCAGCCCTTGGGGACACCCCTACGAGCAGTACTTC. This encodes CASSPWGHPYEQYF.

The J gene is TRBJ2-1, the V gene TRBV20-1; TRBD2 matches 9 bases. The germline V gene has CDR1 DFQATT and CDR2 SNEGSKA (reference sequence). The CDR3 extends over 14 amino acids. V shed 1 base and J 6 bases; nucleotides not matched to a gene: 4. CDR3 residues: CSARGLAGINEQFF. Written as DNA, the CDR3 is TGCAGTGCTAGAGGGCTAGCGGGGATCAATGAGCAGTTCTTC.

CDR3 region: CSVHTGGADTQYF. CDR3 DNA: TGCAGTGTTCATACGGGAGGCGCAGATACGCAGTATTTT. The J gene is TRBJ2-3, the V gene TRBV20-1; 7 bases fit TRBD2. CDR1 and CDR2 (germline): DFQATT, SNEGSKA (reference sequence). V shed 7 bases, J shed 4 bases, and the junction held 8 bases outside the gene matches. The CDR3 totals 13 residues.

The chain uses TRBV29-1 and TRBJ2-1; D is undetermined. Trimming shortened V by 2 bases and J by 7 bases, and 12 bases separated the two germline ends. The V gene's germline CDR1 is SQVTM and CDR2 ANQGSEA. The CDR3 covers 13 residues. The CDR3 DNA sequence: TGCAGCGTTGAATGGGTTCTGGGGAATGAGCAGTTCTTC. Translated: CSVEWVLGNEQFF.

This clonotype was seen more than once but under ten times. This rearrangement joins TRBV29-1 to TRBJ2-3; 7 nucleotides align to TRBD1. The CDR3 contains 14 residues. V trimming: 4 bases; J trimming: 3 bases; junction bases outside the gene matches: 7. Germline CDR1 is SQVTM and CDR2 is ANQGSEA. The CDR3 bases are TGCAGCGTTGGCCAGGGGGATACGACAGATACGCAGTATTTT. Its translation: CSVGQGDTTDTQYF.

This rearrangement joins TRBV12-3 or TRBV12-4 to TRBJ1-5; D unclear. V gave up 0 bases and J gave up 5 bases, with 8 bases separating them. The CDR3 contains 14 residues. The chain's CDR3 is CASSLAGSDQPQHF. The CDR3 DNA follows: TGTGCCAGCAGTTTAGCAGGGAGCGATCAGCCCCAGCATTTT.

The V and J genes are TRBV18 and TRBJ1-1; D is uncertain. V was clipped by 3 bases and J by 5 bases, with 19 bases between them. This CDR3 contains 16 residues. Germline CDR1 and CDR2: KGHSH and LQKENI. As DNA, the CDR3 is TGTGCCAGCTCACCCAATCTGGGGAATATGGGGACTGAAGCTTTCTTT. This translates into CASSPNLGNMGTEAFF.

The V call is TRBV5-1, the J call TRBJ2-4, with TRBD2 matching over 8 bases. Trimming at V came to 4 bases and at J to 8 bases, leaving 14 bases not matched to a gene. The germline gives CDR1 SGHRS, CDR2 YFSETQ. This CDR3 has 16 amino acids. CDR3 residues: CASSLTGLVSLDIQYF. For the CDR3, the DNA is TGCGCCAGCAGCCTTACGGGACTAGTTAGTTTAGACATTCAGTACTTC. The whole variable domain, filled in from reference TRBV5-1 and TRBJ2-4, reads KAGVTQTPRYLIKTRGQQVTLSCSPISGHRSVSWYQQTPGQGLQFLFEYFSETQRNKGNFPGRFSGRQFSNSRSEMNVSTLELGDSALYLCASSLTGLVSLDIQYFGAGTRLSVL.

The chain recombines TRBV29-1 with TRBJ2-1; D is uncertain. This CDR3 is built from 11 residues. Germline V gene sequence: CDR1 SQVTM, CDR2 ANQGSEA. The V and J ends lost 4 bases and 9 bases respectively, with 10 bases between them. CDR3 in DNA: TGCAGCGTTGTTGCTATCAGTGAGCAGTTCTTC. It yields the protein CSVVAISEQFF.

This clonotype was counted at least ten times. The rearrangement uses TRBV12-3 or TRBV12-4 and TRBJ2-7; 9 bases are shared with TRBD2. The CDR3 contains 15 residues. V trimming: 3 bases; J trimming: 4 bases; junction bases outside the gene matches: 7. The CDR3 here is CASSLAGGPIYEQYF. Written as DNA, the CDR3 is TGTGCCAGCAGTTTGGCGGGGGGGCCAATTTACGAGCAGTACTTC.

This clonotype was picked up one time. The germline gene is not matched at one end of the junction; a read error may be the cause. The rearrangement links TRBV7-9 to TRBJ1-6; D is perhaps TRBD1 (5 bases). The germline V gene has CDR1 SEHNR and CDR2 FQNEAQ (reference sequence). The CDR3 spans 15 residues. This CDR3 is CVSSLAVTADSPLHF. CDR3 nucleotides: TGTGTCAGCAGCTTAGCCGTGACAGCCGATTCACCCCTCCACTTT.

This clonotype was seen a handful of times. The rearrangement joins TRBV3-1 to TRBJ2-5; 13 bases line up with TRBD2. The CDR3 loop spans 17 amino acids. The ends lost 2 bases at V and 3 bases at J; junction bases unmatched: 6. Germline loops: CDR1 LGHDT, CDR2 YNNKEL (reference sequence). The CDR3 DNA reads as TGTGCCAGCAGCCAACCGGGACTAGCGGGGCGGAAAGAGACCCAGTACTTC. Translating it yields CASSQPGLAGRKETQYF.

The table lists this clonotype with a few counts. CDR3: CASSRDGTRSNEQFF. The CDR3 nucleotides are TGTGCCAGCAGTAGGGACGGGACTAGATCCAATGAGCAGTTCTTC. The chain recombines TRBV6-2 or TRBV6-3 with TRBJ2-1; 8 bases match TRBD2. V shed 5 bases, J shed 6 bases, and the junction held 9 bases outside the gene matches. The CDR3 covers 15 residues. Germline lookup yields CDR1 MNHEY and CDR2 SVGEGT.

This clonotype was detected ten times or more. This chain connects TRBV4-3 to TRBJ1-2; D perhaps matches TRBD1 (5 bases). The CDR3 loop spans 15 amino acids. Trimming stripped 0 bases from V and 2 bases from J, with 10 bases between. Germline CDR1 is LGHNA and CDR2 is YSLEER. The CDR3 bases are TGCGCCAGCAGCCAAGATGACAGACGGAACTATGGCTACACCTTC. This encodes CASSQDDRRNYGYTF.

The V call is TRBV4-2, the J call TRBJ2-1; 7 nucleotides align to TRBD2. Germline V lookup: CDR1 LGHNA, CDR2 YNFKEQ. The CDR3 is 21 residues long. J lost 0 bases, V lost 4 bases, and 21 bases had no gene match. The CDR3 protein is CASSRTGMLAGDSRSYNEQFF. The CDR3 nucleotides are TGTGCCAGCAGCCGAACCGGGATGCTGGCGGGAGACAGCCGCTCCTACAATGAGCAGTTCTTC.

The chain links TRBV6-1 to TRBJ2-3; 11 bases map to TRBD2. Losses at the gene ends were 5 bases for V and 3 bases for J; bases not matched to a gene: 7. The CDR3 totals 16 residues. Germline values: CDR1 MNHNS, CDR2 SASEGT. The CDR3 is CASSLAGGFGTDTQYF. Here the CDR3 DNA reads TGTGCCAGCAGTCTAGCGGGGGGTTTTGGGACAGATACGCAGTATTTT.

This clonotype showed up many times. The CDR3 loop reads CSARPGGTTDTQYF. The DNA of the CDR3 is TGCAGTGCTAGACCAGGGGGAACTACAGATACGCAGTATTTT. The chain is built from TRBV20-1 and TRBJ2-3; 7 nucleotides match TRBD1. Germline trimming cut 2 bases from V and 3 bases from J; bases unmatched to any gene: 5. There are 14 residues in the CDR3. CDR1 and CDR2 (germline): DFQATT, SNEGSKA (reference sequence).

This clonotype came up a few times. The chain has TRBV6-6 and TRBJ2-1; 8 bases agree with TRBD1. J was trimmed by 14 bases and V by 5 bases; bases with no gene match: 14. The CDR3 covers 14 residues. The germline gives CDR1 MNHNY, CDR2 SVGAGI (reference sequence). The CDR3 region is CASSRTGIIIEKFF. The CDR3 DNA sequence: TGTGCCAGCAGTAGGACAGGGATTATCATTGAAAAGTTCTTC.

The table lists this clonotype with a count of one. The chain links TRBV9 to TRBJ2-7, with 9 bases lining up with TRBD2. Trimming cost V 0 bases and J 7 bases; bases outside gene matches: 14. The CDR3 runs to 17 residues. Germline V gene data show CDR1 as SGDLS and CDR2 as YYNGEE. The CDR3 protein is CASSVVGAGGPSNEQYF. The CDR3, as DNA: TGTGCCAGCAGCGTAGTGGGGGCGGGAGGGCCATCCAATGAGCAGTACTTC.

As to this clonotype: One end of the junction varies from germline; a read error may be responsible. The CDR3 region has the DNA TGTGCCAGCAGTTTGATAGGGCGGAGCACCGGGGAGCCGTTTTTT. Its protein is CASSLIGRSTGEPFF. The genes are TRBV27 and TRBJ2-2, with D possibly being TRBD2 (5 bases). The CDR3 runs 15 residues. Germline V CDR1 and CDR2: MNHEY, SMNVEV (reference sequence).

This clonotype has only a few counts. The rearrangement uses TRBV12-3 or TRBV12-4 and TRBJ2-5; D may be TRBD2 (7 bases). With 7 bases removed from V and 5 bases from J, the gap between germline ends came to 11 bases. CDR3 length: 12 residues. The CDR3 spells CASNRGGETQYF. For the CDR3, the DNA is TGTGCCAGCAATAGGGGGGGGGAGACCCAGTACTTC.

This clonotype was recorded a few times. The V call is TRBV7-6, the J call TRBJ2-1, with 7 bases lining up with TRBD1. The ends lost 7 bases at V and 2 bases at J; junction bases unmatched: 2. CDR3 size: 13 residues. In germline, CDR1 is SGHVS, CDR2 FNYEAQ. As DNA, the CDR3 is TGTGCCAGCACGAGGGGGCCCTACAATGAGCAGTTCTTC. Amino acids: CASTRGPYNEQFF.

This clonotype was detected many times. V gene TRBV3-1 combines with J gene TRBJ2-6, with D unresolved. The V and J ends lost 2 bases and 0 bases respectively, with 8 bases between them. The germline V gene encodes CDR1 LGHDT and CDR2 YNNKEL (reference sequence). The length of the CDR3 is 16 residues. The CDR3 sequence is CASSQSHTSGANVLTF. For the CDR3, the DNA is TGTGCCAGCAGCCAATCACACACCTCTGGGGCCAACGTCCTGACTTTC.